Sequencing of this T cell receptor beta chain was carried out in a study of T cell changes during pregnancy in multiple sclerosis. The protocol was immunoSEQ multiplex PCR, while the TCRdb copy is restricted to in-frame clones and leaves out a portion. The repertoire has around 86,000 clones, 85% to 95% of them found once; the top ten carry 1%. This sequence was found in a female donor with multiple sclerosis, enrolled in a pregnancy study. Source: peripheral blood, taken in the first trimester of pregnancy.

CDR3 protein: CASSQGARSETQYF. The CDR3 DNA follows: TGTGCCAGCAGCCAAGGCGCTAGGAGTGAGACCCAGTACTTC. The chain has TRBV14 and TRBJ2-5; no definite D call. The ends were cut back, 1 base at V and 5 bases at J, with 11 bases in the middle. Germline V gene sequence: CDR1 SGHDN, CDR2 FVKESK. The CDR3 runs 14 residues.